The 13 T cell receptor beta chains presented below share a single source sample, sequenced in a study of T-cell memory formation after mild COVID-19 (dated by TCRdb to the early 2020s). Receptor amplification or capture employed 5' RACE. The instrument was an Illumina NovaSeq 6000. Starting from the raw public reads, TCRdb applied fastp trimming at Q25, assembled clones with MiXCR and retained in-frame beta chains. Rows matching on CDR3 protein sequence are summarized as one entry with the most common DNA and genes. The sample profile shows hundreds of thousands of distinct CDR3 sequences; about 20% of them were found once. The biggest ten clones account for about 8.7% of the sample. What was sequenced was PBMCs or a T cell subset sorted from them (not recorded which). The receptors derive from an adult woman who had mild COVID-19 (a few samples of this study predate the infection). The sample titles of this study are shuffled in the database, so cell type and time point are left out; the donor was told from shared clones.

This sequence joins TRBV19 and TRBJ1-1; the D gene is possibly TRBD1 (6 bases). V was shortened by 5 bases and J by 4 bases, with 14 bases between the two germline ends. Per germline, CDR1 LNHDA and CDR2 SQIVND (reference sequence). CDR3 length: 14 amino acids. The CDR3 DNA sequence: TGTGCCAGTAGTTTTAACCAGGGGACCACTGAAGCTTTCTTT. Encoded protein: CASSFNQGTTEAFF.

This clonotype was seen repeatedly, ten times or more. The rearrangement uses TRBV20-1 and TRBJ1-1, with D tentatively TRBD1 (6 bases). This CDR3 contains 12 residues. V shed 4 bases and J shed 7 bases, with 13 bases lying between them. Looked up from germline, CDR1 is DFQATT and CDR2 is SNEGSKA (reference sequence). The CDR3 is CSAISYRDEAFF. In nucleotides, the CDR3 is TGCAGTGCTATCTCTTACAGGGATGAAGCTTTCTTT.

V usage is TRBV28 and J usage is TRBJ2-1; D is unclear. Between the trimmed V and J ends, which lost 6 bases and 13 bases, there was a span of 16 bases. The CDR3 covers 12 residues. Per germline, CDR1 MDHEN and CDR2 SYDVKM. The CDR3 loop reads CASSPETRRQFF. As DNA, the CDR3 is TGTGCCAGCAGCCCTGAAACAAGAAGACAGTTCTTC.

A few counts support this clonotype. V gene TRBV24-1 combines with J gene TRBJ2-7, with D uncertain. In germline, CDR1 is KGHDR, CDR2 SFDVKD. The CDR3 runs 11 residues. V lost 0 bases and J lost 10, with 6 bases in between. CDR3 protein: CATSDLQSQYF. The CDR3, as DNA: TGTGCCACCAGTGATTTGCAGTCCCAGTACTTC.

This clonotype was counted between two and nine times. The rearrangement uses TRBV18 and TRBJ2-1, with D possibly being TRBD1 or TRBD2 (5 bases each). The CDR3 consists of 14 residues. Trimming shortened V by 4 bases and J by 4 bases, and 11 bases separated the two germline ends. Germline CDR1 KGHSH, CDR2 LQKENI. Written as DNA, the CDR3 is TGTGCCAGCTCACAATCCGGGACGTACAATGAGCAGTTCTTC. It translates to CASSQSGTYNEQFF.

This clonotype occurred once. This rearrangement joins TRBV30 to TRBJ2-1; D gene unclear. The CDR3 sequence is 14 residues long. V was cut by 4 bases and J by 7 bases, with 17 bases left in between. Germline assignment: CDR1 GTSNPN and CDR2 SVGIG (reference sequence). CDR3 region: CAWMSGERVNEQFF. CDR3 coding DNA: TGTGCCTGGATGAGTGGGGAAAGGGTAAATGAGCAGTTCTTC.

This clonotype has more than one count but fewer than ten. The V and J genes are TRBV4-2 and TRBJ1-1, with D unclear. The CDR3 spans 13 residues. V dropped 5 bases and J dropped 1 base, with 8 bases sitting between them. Germline V CDR1 and CDR2: LGHNA, YNFKEQ. CDR3 region: CASSSPPNTEAFF. In nucleotides, the CDR3 is TGTGCCAGCAGCTCGCCCCCGAACACTGAAGCTTTCTTT.

The V and J genes are TRBV6-1 and TRBJ1-4, with 7 bases matching TRBD1. V trimming: 4 bases; J trimming: 8 bases; junction bases outside the gene matches: 7. The V gene's germline CDR1 is MNHNS and CDR2 SASEGT. The CDR3 runs to 14 residues. The CDR3 here is CASSGGQPREKLFF. In nucleotides, the CDR3 is TGTGCCAGCAGTGGGGGACAGCCCAGGGAAAAACTGTTTTTT.

The chain recombines TRBV6-5 with TRBJ1-2; TRBD1 matches at 9 bases. Germline-derived CDR1 and CDR2 are MNHEY and SVGAGI. CDR3 length equals 15 residues. Unmatched junction bases numbered 6, after V lost 7 bases and J lost 0 bases. The CDR3 DNA reads TGTGCCAGCACCAGGACAGGGGCCACTAACTATGGCTACACCTTC. The encoded protein is CASTRTGATNYGYTF.

This clonotype occurred a few times. V and J are TRBV4-2 and TRBJ2-1; 10 nucleotides agree with TRBD1. Germline V CDR1 and CDR2: LGHNA, YNFKEQ. The CDR3 totals 16 residues. V shed 4 bases, J shed 5 bases, and the junction held 8 bases outside the gene matches. CDR3: CASSRLGQGENNEQFF. CDR3 coding DNA: TGTGCCAGCAGCCGTCTAGGACAGGGGGAAAACAATGAGCAGTTCTTC.

A single count supports this clonotype. The DNA of the CDR3 is TGCGCCAGCAGCCAAGGGGCTTGGAGCAGCACAGATACGCAGTATTTT. It encodes CASSQGAWSSTDTQYF. This sequence joins TRBV4-3 and TRBJ2-3, with D unresolved. Germline V lookup: CDR1 LGHNA, CDR2 YSLEER. The CDR3 extends over 16 amino acids. Trimming took off 1 base at V and 0 bases at J, with 11 bases between the two ends.

The sample holds a few counts of this clonotype. V is TRBV7-9 and J is TRBJ2-3, with TRBD1 matching 9 bases. V shed 6 bases and J 0 bases; nucleotides not matched to a gene: 7. Germline V CDR1 and CDR2: SEHNR, FQNEAQ (reference sequence). This CDR3 comprises 16 residues. DNA for the CDR3: TGTGCCAGCAGAACCTCCGGGACAGGGAGCACAGATACGCAGTATTTT. It specifies CASRTSGTGSTDTQYF.

The table lists this clonotype with a few counts. The rearrangement uses TRBV19 and TRBJ2-1, with a tentative D call TRBD1 (6 bases). The CDR3 is made up of 13 amino acids. Germline V CDR1 and CDR2: LNHDA, SQIVND (reference sequence). Trimming took off 1 base at V and 7 bases at J, with 8 bases between the two ends. Here the CDR3 reads CASSIARGNEQFF. CDR3 nucleotides: TGTGCCAGTAGTATAGCGAGGGGGAATGAGCAGTTCTTC. Full variable domain (outside the CDR3, taken from reference TRBV19 and TRBJ2-1): DGGITQSPKYLFRKEGQNVTLSCEQNLNHDAMYWYRQDPGQGLRLIYYSQIVNDFQKGDIAEGYSVSREKKESFPLTVTSAQKNPTAFYLCASSIARGNEQFFGPGTRLTVL.